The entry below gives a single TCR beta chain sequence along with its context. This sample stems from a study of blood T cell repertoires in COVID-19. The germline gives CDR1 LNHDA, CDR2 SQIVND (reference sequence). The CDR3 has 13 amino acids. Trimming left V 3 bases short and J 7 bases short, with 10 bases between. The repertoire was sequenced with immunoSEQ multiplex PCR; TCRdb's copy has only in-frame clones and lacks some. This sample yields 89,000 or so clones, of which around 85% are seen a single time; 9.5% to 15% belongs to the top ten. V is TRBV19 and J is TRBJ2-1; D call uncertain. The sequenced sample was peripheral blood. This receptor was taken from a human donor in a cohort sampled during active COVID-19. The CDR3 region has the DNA TGTGCCAGTAGTATCATACTACTAAATGAGCAGTTCTTC. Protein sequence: CASSIILLNEQFF.